This entry concerns a single T cell receptor (beta chain). This CDR3 has 15 amino acids. Looked up from germline, CDR1 is SNHLY and CDR2 is FYNNEI. The junction had 9 bases not matched to a gene; V was cut back by 2 bases and J by 14 bases. The data were taken from a study of blood T cell repertoires in COVID-19. Across the whole study: Researchers got acute and convalescent COVID-19 samples from the United States, Italy and Spain.

Produced via immunoSEQ multiplex PCR; TCRdb's table is partial and in-frame only. The sample lists tens of thousands of clones, around nine tenths occurring once. The genes are TRBV2 and TRBJ1-6, with 10 bases matching TRBD1. The clonotype was recovered from a woman aged 80 or over with acute or convalescent COVID-19. The source material was peripheral blood. The DNA of the CDR3 is TGTGCCAGCAGTGAACTGTGGGGGACAGGGGAAGCCCTCCACTTT. Translating gives CASSELWGTGEALHF.